This T cell receptor beta chain is from a study of cytomegalovirus exposure and HLA in healthy donors. Study results and caveats: Accurate predictions that matched the HLA-A and HLA-B alleles of most subjects were reportedly made from TCR beta sequences. V- and J-gene trimming in TCR beta was tied to a missense DCLRE1C variant by an analysis performed later.

It was with 60 Vbeta and 13 Jbeta primers that the PCR ran. As processed by the authors: Later, roughly 86 million unique TCR beta chains were counted in an analysis, and approximately 10 million of them were shared. TCRdb keeps only in-frame clones here, not all; method: immunoSEQ multiplex PCR. The V and J calls and the clone size are those of that table, but D and trimming were determined from the DNA. The repertoire includes about 160,000 clones, roughly four fifths of them detected once, and approximately 0.87% sits in the top ten. As for this clone: Its antigen remains unidentified.

It was healthy bone marrow donors who served as donors. This CDR3 is 14 amino acids long. Germline assignment: CDR1 LGHNA and CDR2 YNFKEQ. V was shortened by 0 bases and J by 0 bases, with 6 bases between the two germline ends. The chain employs TRBV4-2 and TRBJ2-7; no firm D call. The sample comprised PBMCs. The TCR comes from a girl aged 2 to 10 in good health and CMV-seropositive. The CDR3: CASSQEEVSYEQYF. The CDR3 nucleotides are TGTGCCAGCAGCCAAGAAGAGGTCTCCTACGAGCAGTACTTC.